Listed below are T cell receptor beta chains from one sample, sequenced in a study of T cells in Graves' hyperthyroidism and ophthalmopathy. TCRdb reprocessed the multiplex PCR reads via MiXCR and lists one record per CDR3 protein. The sample lists about 280,000 distinct CDR3 sequences, 25% to 30% occurring once. Sequenced sample: blood. These receptors were taken from a man in his forties with Graves' hyperthyroidism that later progressed to Graves' ophthalmopathy. Both conserved end residues are part of each CDR3. D genes are given only for firm matches.

J gene: TRBJ2-7
D gene: TRBD2
V gene: TRBV18
CDR3 protein: CASSGPQGTSGYYEQYF

J gene: TRBJ2-7
D gene: .
V gene: TRBV28
CDR3 protein: CASSEFSGTYEQYF

J gene: TRBJ1-1
D gene: TRBD1
V gene: TRBV20-1
CDR3 protein: CSASPRGLQTEAFF

J gene: TRBJ2-5
D gene: .
V gene: TRBV5-1
CDR3 protein: CASSPGRKETQYF

J gene: TRBJ2-7
D gene: .
V gene: TRBV7-9
CDR3 protein: CASSRSTYEQYF

J gene: TRBJ2-5
D gene: TRBD1
V gene: TRBV12-3/TRBV12-4
CDR3 protein: CASRNRGQETQYF

J gene: TRBJ1-2
D gene: TRBD1
V gene: TRBV25-1
CDR3 protein: CASRGGDSAYTF

J gene: TRBJ2-5
D gene: .
V gene: TRBV5-1
CDR3 protein: CASSFFSAEQETQYF

J gene: TRBJ1-2
D gene: .
V gene: TRBV5-1
CDR3 protein: CASSLGANYGYTF

J gene: TRBJ2-4
D gene: TRBD2
V gene: TRBV6-2/TRBV6-3
CDR3 protein: CASSYAGVSKNIQYF

J gene: TRBJ2-7
D gene: .
V gene: TRBV6-2/TRBV6-3
CDR3 protein: CASSSRGRDGDYEQYF

J gene: TRBJ2-7
D gene: TRBD1
V gene: TRBV5-1
CDR3 protein: CASSKGDRGPYEQYF

J gene: TRBJ2-7
D gene: TRBD1
V gene: TRBV6-5
CDR3 protein: CASSWTGVSYEQYF

J gene: TRBJ2-5
D gene: .
V gene: TRBV19
CDR3 protein: CASSFPVEETQYF

J gene: TRBJ2-2
D gene: TRBD2
V gene: TRBV3-1
CDR3 protein: CASSPSGGRTGELFF

J gene: TRBJ1-1
D gene: .
V gene: TRBV11-1
CDR3 protein: CASSLDPWTAINTEAFF